The 5 T cell receptor beta chains listed next were all sequenced from one sample in a study of CD8 T cells in Susac syndrome. RNA amounts of about 0.5 to 1 ug underwent reverse transcription with random hexamers. MiXCR, run by TCRdb on the immunoSEQ multiplex PCR reads, gives a single entry per CDR3 protein. Among about 80,000 distinct CDR3 sequences listed, just under 95% were seen once. The sample taken for sequencing was CD8+ T cells from PBMCs. All receptors come from a human donor in good health.

The chain recombines TRBV10-3 with TRBJ2-5; TRBD2 might be the D (6 bases). The CDR3 is 13 amino acids. Germline V CDR1 and CDR2: ENHRY, SYGVKD. The V gene lost 5 bases and the J gene lost 1 base, with 8 bases spanning the gap. The CDR3 DNA reads as TGTGCCATCAGTTTGGAGGGCCAAGAGACCCAGTACTTC. This codes for CAISLEGQETQYF.

The chain links TRBV28 to TRBJ2-3; D could derive from TRBD1 or TRBD2 (5 bases each). This CDR3 has 16 amino acids. From germline, CDR1 is MDHEN and CDR2 SYDVKM. Between the trimmed V and J ends, which lost 2 bases and 1 base, there was a span of 13 bases. CDR3 in amino acids: CASSLGSGARTDTQYF. The CDR3 DNA reads TGTGCCAGCAGTTTAGGGTCCGGGGCCCGCACAGATACGCAGTATTTT.

The CDR3 DNA follows: TGCAGTGAAGATGGGGGGTATGGGAACACTGAAGCTTTCTTT. Protein sequence: CSEDGGYGNTEAFF. The chain links TRBV20-1 to TRBJ1-1, with D perhaps TRBD1 (5 bases). V was trimmed by 7 bases and J by 1 base, leaving 16 bases between them. The CDR3 consists of 14 residues. Per the germline V gene, CDR1 is DFQATT and CDR2 is SNEGSKA (reference sequence).

V is TRBV5-4 and J is TRBJ2-7; the D is unclear. The CDR3 sequence is 15 residues long. Trimming took off 0 bases at V and 2 bases at J, with 12 bases between the two ends. CDR1 is SGHNT and CDR2 is YYREEE in the germline V gene (reference sequence). The CDR3 nucleotides are TGTGCCAGCAGCTTGGCGTCCGGAACCCCCTACGAGCAGTACTTC. Translating gives CASSLASGTPYEQYF. The full variable domain, with the rest looked up from reference TRBV5-4 and TRBJ2-7, is ETGVTQSPTHLIKTRGQQVTLRCSSQSGHNTVSWYQQALGQGPQFIFQYYREEENGRGNFPPRFSGLQFPNYSSELNVNALELDDSALYLCASSLASGTPYEQYFGPGTRLTVT.

This clonotype was seen more than once but under ten times. The chain is built from TRBV4-1 and TRBJ2-1; D might be TRBD2 (6 bases). This CDR3 has 13 amino acids. V lost 4 bases to trimming and J lost 8 bases, with 12 bases between them. Germline CDR1 MGHRA, CDR2 YSYEKL. DNA of the CDR3: TGCGCCAGCAGCCCCCCCGGAGGGGATGAGCAGTTCTTC. Translating it yields CASSPPGGDEQFF.